These 20 T cell receptor beta chains were sequenced from one sample in a study of cytomegalovirus exposure and HLA in healthy donors. Use of 60 Vbeta and 13 Jbeta primers characterized the PCR. Generated by immunoSEQ multiplex PCR, the TCRdb table keeps only in-frame clones and is missing some. The sample records 110,000 to 150,000 clones, about 82% being singletons. Sequenced material: PBMCs. These receptor sequences come from a woman aged 40 to 49 in good health and CMV-seropositive.

With regard to this clone: The junction shows a germline mismatch at one end, possibly a read error. The rearrangement joins TRBV7-2 to TRBJ2-7, with TRBD2 identical over 10 bases. The CDR3 runs 15 residues. Germline V lookup: CDR1 SGHTA, CDR2 FQGNSA. CDR3 protein: CASSPGTSASYEQYF. The CDR3 DNA follows: TGTGCCAGCAGCCCCGGGACTAGCGCCTCCTATGAGCAGTACTTC.

V gene TRBV14 combines with J gene TRBJ2-7; 7 bases align to TRBD2. Germline lookup yields CDR1 SGHDN and CDR2 FVKESK. CDR3 length: 14 residues. Unmatched junction bases numbered 3, after V lost 0 bases and J lost 4 bases. In nucleotides, the CDR3 is TGTGCCAGCAGCCAAGACGGACTAGTTTACGAGCAGTACTTC. Translated: CASSQDGLVYEQYF.

This clone was counted only a few times. The rearrangement links TRBV7-2 to TRBJ1-2, with D maybe TRBD1 (6 bases). The V and J ends lost 5 bases and 9 bases respectively, with 13 bases between them. The CDR3 consists of 12 residues. Germline CDR1 SGHTA, CDR2 FQGNSA. CDR3 in amino acids: CASSPRTESYTF. CDR3 sequence (DNA): TGTGCCAGCAGCCCTCGGACAGAAAGCTACACCTTC.

This chain connects TRBV25-1 to TRBJ1-4; D is uncertain. CDR3 length: 13 residues. The germline gives CDR1 MGHDK, CDR2 SYGVNS. Trimming stripped 5 bases from V and 5 bases from J, with 9 bases between. DNA of the CDR3: TGTGCCAGCAGTCTGGGCTACAATGAAAAACTGTTTTTT. Residues: CASSLGYNEKLFF.

The V call is TRBV7-2, the J call TRBJ2-7, with TRBD1 matching over 7 bases. CDR1 and CDR2 (germline): SGHTA, FQGNSA. This CDR3 is 14 amino acids long. V was clipped by 5 bases and J by 0 bases; unmatched bases: 4. CDR3 sequence (DNA): TGTGCCAGCAGCCCGGACAGGCACTCCTACGAGCAGTACTTC. This translates into CASSPDRHSYEQYF.

The V call is TRBV6-5, the J call TRBJ1-2, with TRBD1 matching over 7 bases. Germline trimming cut 5 bases from V and 14 bases from J; bases unmatched to any gene: 8. The CDR3 runs 11 residues. CDR1 and CDR2 (germline): MNHEY, SVGAGI. The DNA of the CDR3 is TGTGCCAGCAGTACCCCGGGACAGCTAACCTTC. Its protein is CASSTPGQLTF.

Here the CDR3 DNA reads TGTGCCAGCAGCCCGCCATCTAGCGGAGGGGGCAATGAGCAGTTCTTC. Translated, it gives CASSPPSSGGGNEQFF. The chain is built from TRBV7-9 and TRBJ2-1; D is possibly TRBD2 (7 bases). The CDR3 is 16 amino acids. Germline V CDR1 and CDR2: SEHNR, FQNEAQ (reference sequence). V lost 5 bases and J 6 bases, leaving 20 bases between the germline ends.

The rearrangement joins TRBV11-2 to TRBJ2-2; TRBD2 matches 16 bases. In germline, CDR1 is SGHAT, CDR2 FQNNGV. V shed 5 bases and J 3 bases; nucleotides not matched to a gene: 6. The CDR3 loop spans 18 amino acids. This CDR3 is CASSGGLAGGLDTGELFF. In DNA, the CDR3 is TGTGCCAGCAGCGGGGGACTAGCGGGGGGGCTGGACACCGGGGAGCTGTTTTTT.

In this sample, this clone turned up a few times. The rearrangement uses TRBV28 and TRBJ1-1, with 7 bases fitting TRBD1. Trimming removed 4 bases from V and 10 bases from J; junction bases left unmatched: 6. Germline loops: CDR1 MDHEN, CDR2 SYDVKM. The CDR3 runs 12 residues. CDR3 bases: TGTGCCAGCAGTTCCACGACAGGGCTAGCTTTCTTT. Translation: CASSSTTGLAFF.

The chain has TRBV28 and TRBJ1-2; D uncertain. Looked up from germline, CDR1 is MDHEN and CDR2 is SYDVKM. The CDR3 runs to 13 residues. V lost 7 bases, J lost 3 bases, and 12 bases lay in between. DNA for the CDR3: TGTGCCAGCACCCCACTTGAGGACTATGGCTACACCTTC. Its protein product is CASTPLEDYGYTF.

The V call is TRBV29-1, the J call TRBJ1-1; D might be TRBD1 (6 bases). The CDR3 is 14 amino acids. V was clipped by 4 bases and J by 8 bases, with 20 bases between them. Germline CDR1 reads SQVTM; CDR2 reads ANQGSEA. The CDR3 loop reads CSVGSSTGPREAFF. The CDR3 nucleotides are TGCAGCGTTGGATCTTCGACAGGCCCAAGAGAAGCTTTCTTT.

DNA for the CDR3: TGTGCCAGCAGCTTATCAACAGGGATTAGGGGCAATCAGCCCCAGCATTTT. The encoded protein is CASSLSTGIRGNQPQHF. The genes are TRBV7-9 and TRBJ1-5; the D gene is possibly TRBD1 (6 bases). CDR1 SEHNR and CDR2 FQNEAQ come from the germline V gene (reference sequence). Trimming left V 2 bases short and J 2 bases short, with 16 bases between. The CDR3 sequence is 17 residues long. Using reference TRBV7-9 and TRBJ1-5 for the parts outside the CDR3, the full variable domain is DTGVSQNPRHKITKRGQNVTFRCDPISEHNRLYWYRQTLGQGPEFLTYFQNEAQLEKSRLLSDRFSAERPKGSFSTLEIQRTEQGDSAMYLCASSLSTGIRGNQPQHFGDGTRLSIL.

The V call is TRBV28, the J call TRBJ1-2; TRBD1 aligns across 7 bases. The CDR3 covers 15 residues. V lost 1 base, J lost 2 bases, and 4 bases stayed unmatched. Germline values: CDR1 MDHEN, CDR2 SYDVKM. DNA for the CDR3: TGTGCCAGCAGTTTATCGGCAGGGGGGAACTATGGCTACACCTTC. Its protein is CASSLSAGGNYGYTF.

The rearrangement joins TRBV30 to TRBJ1-2; TRBD1 is a possible D gene (5 bases). Germline CDR1 and CDR2: GTSNPN and SVGIG (reference sequence). Trimming removed 4 bases at V and 7 bases at J, with 13 bases between. CDR3 length equals 12 residues. The CDR3 loop is CAWTLGGLGYTF. CDR3 in DNA: TGTGCCTGGACCTTGGGGGGACTTGGCTACACCTTC. The full variable domain, completed using reference TRBV30 and TRBJ1-2, is SQTIHQWPATLVQPVGSPLSLECTVEGTSNPNLYWYRQAAGRGLQLLFYSVGIGQISSEVPQNLSASRPQDRQFILSSKKLLLSDSGFYLCAWTLGGLGYTFGSGTRLTVV.

This clone was recorded only once. Other DNA sequences within the sample encode an identical CDR3. V and J are TRBV15 and TRBJ2-7; 13 bases map to TRBD2. V was clipped by 1 base and J by 0 bases; unmatched bases: 3. Germline V gene sequence: CDR1 LNHNV, CDR2 YYDKDF (reference sequence). This CDR3 has 17 residues. CDR3 loop: CATSRGGLAGPSYEQYF. CDR3 bases: TGTGCCACCAGCAGAGGGGGACTAGCGGGACCCTCCTACGAGCAGTACTTC.

V is TRBV28 and J is TRBJ2-3, with 8 bases aligning to TRBD2. Looked up from germline, CDR1 is MDHEN and CDR2 is SYDVKM. The CDR3 is made up of 15 amino acids. V shed 3 bases and J 3 bases; nucleotides not matched to a gene: 5. The CDR3 sequence is CASSFFREGTDTQYF. CDR3 nucleotides: TGTGCCAGCAGTTTCTTCCGGGAGGGGACAGATACGCAGTATTTT.

The sample holds a few counts of this clone. This sequence joins TRBV6-5 and TRBJ1-3; D not certain. Trimming shortened V by 7 bases and J by 0 bases, and 7 bases separated the two germline ends. CDR1 MNHEY and CDR2 SVGAGI come from the germline V gene. The CDR3 contains 13 residues. The CDR3 bases are TGTGCCAGCATTGCCGGCTCTGGAAACACCATATATTTT. Translating gives CASIAGSGNTIYF.

The V call is TRBV9, the J call TRBJ2-7, with TRBD2 matching 10 bases. The junction had 2 bases not matched to a gene; V was cut back by 4 bases and J by 7 bases. Germline-derived CDR1 and CDR2 are SGDLS and YYNGEE. The CDR3 is 12 amino acids. This chain's CDR3 is CASSTSGKEQYF. The CDR3 nucleotides are TGTGCCAGCAGCACTAGCGGGAAAGAGCAGTACTTC.

The CDR3, as DNA: TGTGCCAGCAAACCCGACGACGGGGGGGAGCAGTTCTTC. Its protein is CASKPDDGGEQFF. The chain has TRBV2 and TRBJ2-1, with 7 bases identical to TRBD2. Losses at the gene ends were 7 bases for V and 10 bases for J; bases not matched to a gene: 10. CDR1 SNHLY and CDR2 FYNNEI come from the germline V gene. The CDR3 has 13 residues.

The chain uses TRBV11-2 and TRBJ2-3, with 7 bases identical to TRBD2. CDR1 is SGHAT, CDR2 FQNNGV, per germline. This CDR3 contains 17 residues. Trimming at V came to 1 base and at J to 1 base, leaving 8 bases not matched to a gene. The CDR3 reads CASSLGASAGGTDTQYF. The CDR3 DNA is TGTGCCAGCAGCTTAGGGGCTTCGGCGGGGGGCACAGATACGCAGTATTTT.